Presented here are 13 T cell receptor beta chains from one specimen sequenced in a study of cytotoxic CD8 clonotypes in ibrutinib-treated CLL. Sequencing was performed with immunoSEQ multiplex PCR; in TCRdb, only in-frame clones are kept and a portion is missing. The data contain nearly 300,000 clones, less than 85% of them singletons. The sequencing here drew on PBMCs, taken at disease progression, from a patient treated with ibrutinib. These receptors were taken from a human donor with chronic lymphocytic leukemia.

The chain links TRBV28 to TRBJ1-3; D gene ambiguous. CDR3 length: 15 residues. Germline V gives CDR1 MDHEN, CDR2 SYDVKM. Trimming cost V 3 bases and J 0 bases, with 9 bases left between them. CDR3 sequence (DNA): TGTGCCAGCAGTTTGGTTCAGAGCTCTGGAAACACCATATATTTT. Protein: CASSLVQSSGNTIYF.

V and J are TRBV2 and TRBJ1-3; D might be TRBD1 (6 bases). This CDR3 region has 14 residues. Trimming took 7 bases from V and 8 from J, leaving 18 bases between them. In germline, CDR1 is SNHLY, CDR2 FYNNEI. CDR3 residues: CASNSQGLDHTIYF. The CDR3 DNA is TGTGCCAGCAATTCACAGGGTCTGGACCACACCATATATTTT.

This chain links TRBV7-3 with TRBJ2-7; no reliable D call. CDR1 is SGHTA and CDR2 is FQGTGA in the germline V gene. The CDR3 is made up of 13 amino acids. Trimming removed 0 bases at V and 5 bases at J, with 8 bases between. The CDR3 region is CASSLTAGHEQYF. DNA of the CDR3: TGTGCCAGCAGCTTAACAGCCGGGCACGAGCAGTACTTC.

The chain has TRBV7-6 and TRBJ2-2; D ambiguous. V lost 3 bases and J lost 0, with 11 bases in between. The CDR3 sequence is 16 residues long. In germline, CDR1 is SGHVS, CDR2 FNYEAQ. The CDR3 reads CASSFGTTPNTGELFF. CDR3 in DNA: TGTGCCAGCAGCTTTGGTACGACACCGAACACCGGGGAGCTGTTTTTT.

The chain has TRBV29-1 and TRBJ1-2, with D possibly matching TRBD1 (5 bases). Germline V gene sequence: CDR1 SQVTM, CDR2 ANQGSEA. The CDR3 is made up of 14 amino acids. Deletions cut 6 bases from V and 1 base from J, with 15 bases between. The CDR3 region is CSVADRGVNYGYTF. In nucleotides, the CDR3 is TGCAGCGTGGCCGACCGGGGGGTTAACTATGGCTACACCTTC. Using reference TRBV29-1 and TRBJ1-2 for the parts outside the CDR3, the full variable domain is SAVISQKPSRDICQRGTSLTIQCQVDSQVTMMFWYRQQPGQSLTLIATANQGSEATYESGFVIDKFPISRPNLTFSTLTVSNMSPEDSSIYLCSVADRGVNYGYTFGSGTRLTVV.

V and J are TRBV4-1 and TRBJ1-2; maybe TRBD1 (5 bases). Trimming removed 2 bases from V and 2 bases from J, with 15 bases in between. CDR3 length: 16 residues. Germline V gives CDR1 MGHRA, CDR2 YSYEKL. CDR3 nucleotide sequence: TGCGCCAGCAGCCAATCCGGGACCCGGCCAAACTATGGCTACACCTTC. It is translated as CASSQSGTRPNYGYTF.

The chain joins TRBV5-1 to TRBJ2-5, with 8 bases that match TRBD2. After removal of 6 bases from V and 5 bases from J, the junction contained 3 bases not matched to a gene. CDR1 and CDR2 from the germline V gene are SGHRS and YFSETQ. The CDR3 spans 12 residues. CDR3: CASNPGGETQYF. The DNA of the CDR3 is TGCGCCAGCAACCCGGGGGGGGAGACCCAGTACTTC.

This chain links TRBV29-1 with TRBJ2-7; D is perhaps TRBD1 (7 bases). Germline lookup yields CDR1 SQVTM and CDR2 ANQGSEA. The CDR3 consists of 14 residues. Trimming shortened V by 2 bases and J by 2 bases, and 13 bases separated the two germline ends. The CDR3 region has the DNA TGCAGCGTTGAATCGGAGGGGGCCCCCTACGAGCAGTACTTC. Its translation is CSVESEGAPYEQYF.

The chain couples TRBV2 to TRBJ2-7; a possible D gene is TRBD2 (6 bases). This CDR3 comprises 16 residues. Trimming shortened V by 6 bases and J by 0 bases, and 18 bases separated the two germline ends. Looked up from germline, CDR1 is SNHLY and CDR2 is FYNNEI. The DNA for the CDR3 is TGTGCCAGCAGGCCGGGGGTTGCGAAAAGCTCCTACGAGCAGTACTTC. This encodes CASRPGVAKSSYEQYF.

This clone has more than one count but fewer than ten. This sequence joins TRBV11-2 and TRBJ2-7; tentative D call: TRBD2 (5 bases). Between the trimmed V and J ends, which lost 3 bases and 4 bases, there was a span of 16 bases. This CDR3 contains 15 residues. The germline gives CDR1 SGHAT, CDR2 FQNNGV. The CDR3 coding sequence is TGTGCCAGCAGCTTCGCCCGTCGGGGTGGGTACGAGCAGTACTTC. Amino acids: CASSFARRGGYEQYF.

This clone was recorded only once. The rearrangement links TRBV15 to TRBJ2-3; weak D call: TRBD2 (6 bases). The CDR3 consists of 13 residues. V was cut by 9 bases and J by 2 bases, with 12 bases left in between. From germline, CDR1 is LNHNV and CDR2 YYDKDF (reference sequence). CDR3 loop: CATTWGVTDTQYF. The CDR3 DNA reads TGTGCCACAACCTGGGGGGTCACAGATACGCAGTATTTT.

This clone was picked up a small number of times. The chain is built from TRBV29-1 and TRBJ2-3, with D possibly TRBD2 on 5 matching bases. Per germline, CDR1 SQVTM and CDR2 ANQGSEA. Trimming took 8 bases from V and 6 from J, leaving 15 bases between them. The CDR3 is 12 amino acids. CDR3 loop: CSTEAGGDTQYF. CDR3 in DNA: TGCAGCACCGAAGCCGGAGGTGATACGCAGTATTTT.

The chain carries TRBV7-6 and TRBJ2-7; 9 nucleotides agree with TRBD1. Per the germline V gene, CDR1 is SGHVS and CDR2 is FNYEAQ. Trimming at V came to 2 bases and at J to 5 bases, leaving 7 bases not matched to a gene. This CDR3 contains 15 residues. The CDR3: CASSLPGQGFDEQYF. CDR3 DNA sequence: TGTGCCAGCAGCTTACCGGGACAGGGATTCGACGAGCAGTACTTC.